The 9 T cell receptor beta chains in this list originate from one sample, sequenced in a study of T cells after yellow fever vaccination. TCRdb passed the 5' RACE reads through MiXCR, listing each CDR3 protein once. The data show hundreds of thousands of distinct CDR3 sequences, around 3.9% seen once. The sample consisted of PBMCs, taken on the day of the yellow fever booster vaccination. The receptors derive from a young man who received the YFV17D yellow fever vaccine.

In its sample, this clonotype was seen many times. The V and J genes are TRBV28 and TRBJ2-1; 9 bases are a match to TRBD2. Germline values: CDR1 MDHEN, CDR2 SYDVKM. J was trimmed by 4 bases and V by 2 bases; bases with no gene match: 9. This CDR3 is 17 amino acids long. This CDR3 is CASSLAGGALGYNEQFF. CDR3 DNA sequence: TGTGCCAGCAGTTTAGCGGGGGGGGCCCTAGGTTACAATGAGCAGTTCTTC.

This clonotype occurred many times. A read error may account for a junction end that differs from germline. The chain combines TRBV12-3 or TRBV12-4 with TRBJ2-1; no reliable D call. CDR3 length: 11 residues. Here the CDR3 DNA reads TGTGCCAGCAGTTCAAGAGCCCCGAGGTTGTTC. Translation: CASSSRAPRLF.

The V call is TRBV7-2, the J call TRBJ2-1; 10 bases match TRBD2. CDR3 length equals 15 residues. The ends lost 7 bases at V and 4 bases at J; junction bases unmatched: 7. Germline CDR1 SGHTA, CDR2 FQGNSA. In DNA, the CDR3 is TGTGCCAGCATTCGAAGCGGGGGGGCTTACAATGAGCAGTTCTTC. The encoded protein is CASIRSGGAYNEQFF.

Ten or more counts support this clonotype. The rearrangement uses TRBV6-5 and TRBJ2-2; the match to TRBD2 covers 7 bases. Germline CDR1 is MNHEY and CDR2 is SVGAGI. The CDR3 covers 15 residues. CDR3 DNA: TGTGTCGTGGGCCCGCTAGCGGTGAACACCGGGGAGCTGTTTTTT. This encodes CVVGPLAVNTGELFF.

The chain combines TRBV12-3 or TRBV12-4 with TRBJ2-5; D remains unclear. CDR3 length: 14 amino acids. V lost 3 bases to trimming and J lost 5 bases, with 13 bases between them. CDR3 coding DNA: TGTGCCAGCAGTTTGGGGTTCACGAGCGAGACCCAGTACTTC. This sequence encodes CASSLGFTSETQYF.

The sample holds many counts of this clonotype. The V gene is TRBV10-3, the J gene TRBJ2-7, with no clear D. V lost 4 bases and J 6 bases, leaving 13 bases between the germline ends. Germline V lookup: CDR1 ENHRY, CDR2 SYGVKD. There are 13 residues in the CDR3. CDR3 bases: TGTGCCATCAGTGCGGAGCAGGCCTTCGAGCAGTACGTC. This encodes CAISAEQAFEQYV.

The V gene is TRBV18, the J gene TRBJ2-1; 10 nucleotides align to TRBD2. V shed 2 bases, J shed 5 bases, and the junction held 3 bases outside the gene matches. Germline loops: CDR1 KGHSH, CDR2 LQKENI. The CDR3 spans 15 residues. CDR3 nucleotide sequence: TGTGCCAGCTCACCAATCGGACTAGCGGACAATGAGCAGTTCTTC. It codes for CASSPIGLADNEQFF.

Ten or more counts support this clonotype. The chain uses TRBV10-3 and TRBJ2-7; TRBD1 or TRBD2 may be the D gene (6 bases each). The CDR3 length is 15 residues. V was clipped by 6 bases and J by 4 bases, with 19 bases between them. Germline CDR1 ENHRY, CDR2 SYGVKD. The CDR3 loop is CAIRPPGGGEYEQYF. CDR3 sequence (DNA): TGTGCCATCAGGCCCCCAGGAGGGGGTGAATACGAGCAGTACTTC.

This clonotype was seen at least ten times. The chain links TRBV6-4 to TRBJ2-3; D might be TRBD2 (6 bases). Germline CDR1 and CDR2: MRHNA and SNTAGT. The ends were cut back, 0 bases at V and 2 bases at J, with 9 bases in the middle. The CDR3 is made up of 15 amino acids. Here the CDR3 DNA reads TGTGCCAGCAGTGACTCGTCTAGCGCCACAGATACGCAGTATTTT. Its protein product is CASSDSSSATDTQYF.